A single T cell receptor (beta chain) is shown here with its context. The entry originates in a study of shared clonotypes between healthy human individuals. The replicate PCRs on unsorted PBMC were given 250 to 300 ng DNA, which is 25,000 to 35,000 T cell genomes. Per the study methods: Junction-only immunoSEQ data arrived without quality scores, meaning filtering differed. TCRdb keeps only in-frame clones here, not all; method: immunoSEQ multiplex PCR. That table gives V, J and clone size, and the DNA gave D and trimming. Of a few hundred thousand clones listed, approximately 71% were seen once; the top ten hold approximately 12%. The length of the CDR3 is 14 residues. Germline V gene sequence: CDR1 MDHEN, CDR2 SYDVKM. Trimming shortened V by 6 bases and J by 2 bases, and 14 bases separated the two germline ends. The donor cohort consisted entirely of Caucasian adults residing in Nashville, Tennessee.

The receptor comes from a middle-aged woman in good health. Some clones in this sample may be carry-over from other donors' samples. This chain uses TRBV28 with TRBJ2-7, with a tentative D call TRBD1 (6 bases). Input material: PBMCs. The CDR3 nucleotides read TGTGCCAGCAGAGAACAGGGTCCCCCCTACGAGCAGTACTTC. This encodes CASREQGPPYEQYF.